The sequence of this T cell receptor beta chain was determined in a study of blood T cell repertoires in COVID-19. The overall study: From T cells, B-cell-depleted T cells, or PBMCs came the material, which was cDNA or gDNA.

Germline V gives CDR1 MNHNY, CDR2 SVGAGI (reference sequence). Trimming removed 5 bases from V and 5 bases from J, with 12 bases in between. This CDR3 has 14 residues. As processed by the authors: Reference gene primer amplification yielded estimated nucleated cell counts. The assay was immunoSEQ multiplex PCR, and TCRdb's table has in-frame clones only and misses some. The DNA was the basis for D and trimming; V, J and clone size are from that table. The repertoire holds some 320,000 clones, with around nine tenths as singletons. The participants were between roughly 18 and 100 years old and came from some 23 US areas. Participant-given clinical history determined each cohort assignment.

The V call is TRBV6-6, the J call TRBJ2-2; D remains ambiguous. The sample comprised PBMCs or T cells enriched from blood (not recorded which). The origin of this receptor is a man aged 55-75 years who had recovered from COVID-19. CDR3 protein: CASSRSPGTGELFF. The DNA of the CDR3 is TGTGCCAGCAGTCGATCGCCCGGGACCGGGGAGCTGTTTTTT.